Sequencing of this TCR beta chain was carried out in a study of tumor-infiltrating lymphocytes in primary liver carcinoma. Co-extraction yielded RNA and DNA from around 20-30 mg of unsorted bulk tissue. Samples were taken from five separate regions of every tumor. A constant-region primer served to make TCR beta cDNA from approximately 490 ng total RNA. Slightly modified ARM-PCR served as the procedure for the TCR beta libraries. These libraries came from three rounds of nested multiplex PCR. TCRdb recomputed calls from the multiplex PCR reads with MiXCR, one row per CDR3 protein. Among 20,000 to 25,000 distinct CDR3 sequences listed, roughly 72% were seen once. About this clonotype itself: Mismatch with germline at one junction end may stem from a read error.

The sequence was collected from a man aged 35-49 years with primary liver carcinoma and hepatitis B virus infection. The sample taken for sequencing was liver tumor tissue from sampling region 1. Subset defined: tumor region T1, superior pole.

This CDR3 reads CAGSQGFGSATSTDAQYF. The CDR3, as DNA: TGCGCCGGCAGCCAAGGGTTCGGCAGTGCTACGAGCACAGATGCGCAGTATTTT. The chain combines TRBV4-1 with TRBJ2-3; no firm D call. There are 18 residues in the CDR3. Germline V gives CDR1 MGHRA, CDR2 YSYEKL.